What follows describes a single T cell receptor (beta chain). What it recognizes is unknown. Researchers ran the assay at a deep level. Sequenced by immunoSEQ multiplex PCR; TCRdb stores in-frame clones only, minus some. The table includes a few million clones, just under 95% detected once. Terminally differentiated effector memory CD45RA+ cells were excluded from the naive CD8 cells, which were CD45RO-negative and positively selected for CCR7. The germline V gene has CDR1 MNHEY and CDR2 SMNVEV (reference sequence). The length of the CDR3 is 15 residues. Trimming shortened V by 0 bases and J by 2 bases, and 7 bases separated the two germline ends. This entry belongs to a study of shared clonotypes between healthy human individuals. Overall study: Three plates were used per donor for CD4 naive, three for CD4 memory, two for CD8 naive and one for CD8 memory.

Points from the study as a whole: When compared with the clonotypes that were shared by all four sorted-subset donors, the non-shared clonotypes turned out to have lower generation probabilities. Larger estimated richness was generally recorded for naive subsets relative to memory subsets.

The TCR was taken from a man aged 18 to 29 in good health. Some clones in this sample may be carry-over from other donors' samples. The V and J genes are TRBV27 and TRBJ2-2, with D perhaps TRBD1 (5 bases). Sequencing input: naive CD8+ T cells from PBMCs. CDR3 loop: CASSLSWTNTGELFF. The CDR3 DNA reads TGTGCCAGCAGTTTATCGTGGACAAACACCGGGGAGCTGTTTTTT.